The 8 T cell receptor beta chains in this list originate from one sample, sequenced in a study of T cells expressing NK-cell markers. TCRdb re-called the 5' RACE reads; one entry per CDR3 protein, DNA not given. Here the sample table reports 250,000 or so distinct CDR3 sequences. Sample: blood T cells: a sorted CD56 or NKG2C T cell subset, CD4+ or CD8+ T cells, or bulk PBMC T cells (not recorded which). Receptors were obtained from a woman aged 18 to 75 in good health.

V is TRBV12-3 or TRBV12-4 and J is TRBJ2-3; TCRdb selects TRBD1, and the lack of DNA leaves this call unchecked. This CDR3 comprises 15 residues. CDR3 loop: CASRLTGSQGNTQYF.

The chain is built from TRBV7-2 and TRBJ2-1; TCRdb selects TRBD1, and the lack of DNA leaves this call unchecked. The germline V gene has CDR1 SGHTA and CDR2 FQGNSA. There are 16 residues in the CDR3. The CDR3 sequence: CASSPPGDRGGNEQFF.

The chain joins TRBV6-2 or TRBV6-3 to TRBJ2-2; TCRdb's D call, TRBD1, is unchecked because there is no DNA. Germline V gene lookup returns CDR1 MNHEY and CDR2 SVGEGT. The CDR3 loop spans 14 amino acids. CDR3 protein: CASRRGANTGELFF.

V usage is TRBV20-1 and J usage is TRBJ2-2; no DNA is available, so the TRBD1 call from TCRdb remains unchecked. The CDR3 covers 13 residues. CDR1 and CDR2 (germline): DFQATT, SNEGSKA (reference sequence). CDR3: CSARIGASGELFF.

The CDR3 region is CASSLGRRYYNEQFF. The rearrangement joins TRBV12-3 or TRBV12-4 to TRBJ2-1. This CDR3 region has 15 residues.

The chain carries TRBV20-1 and TRBJ2-5; TCRdb gives TRBD2 as the D gene, but with no DNA this cannot be confirmed. CDR1 is DFQATT and CDR2 is SNEGSKA in the germline V gene (reference sequence). The CDR3 runs to 11 residues. The CDR3 sequence is CSCGRGETQYF.

The V call is TRBV12-3 or TRBV12-4, the J call TRBJ2-5; the TCRdb D gene call, TRBD1, has no DNA to confirm it. The CDR3 runs to 14 residues. The CDR3 loop is CASRPGGSGWTQYF.

The chain carries TRBV7-2 and TRBJ2-4; there is no DNA to check the TCRdb D call of TRBD2. Germline V lookup: CDR1 SGHTA, CDR2 FQGNSA. This CDR3 comprises 18 residues. The CDR3 is CASSPRASGIMAKNIQYF.